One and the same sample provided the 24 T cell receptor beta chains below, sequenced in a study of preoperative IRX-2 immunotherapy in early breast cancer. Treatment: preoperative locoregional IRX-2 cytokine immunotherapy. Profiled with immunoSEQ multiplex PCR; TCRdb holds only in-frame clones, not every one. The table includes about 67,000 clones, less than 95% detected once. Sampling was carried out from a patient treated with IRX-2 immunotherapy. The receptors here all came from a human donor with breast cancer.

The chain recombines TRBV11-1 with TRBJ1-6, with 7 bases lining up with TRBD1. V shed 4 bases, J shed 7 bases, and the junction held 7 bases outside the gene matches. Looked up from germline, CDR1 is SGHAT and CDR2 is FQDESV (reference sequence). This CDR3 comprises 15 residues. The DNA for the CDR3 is TGTGCCAGCAGCTCGACAGGGCCGGGGAATTCACCCCTCCACTTT. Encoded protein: CASSSTGPGNSPLHF.

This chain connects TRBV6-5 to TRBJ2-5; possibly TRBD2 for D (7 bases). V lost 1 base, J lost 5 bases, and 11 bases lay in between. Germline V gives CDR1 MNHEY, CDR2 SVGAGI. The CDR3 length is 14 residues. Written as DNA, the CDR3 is TGTGCCAGCAGTTACTGGCGGGGGCGGGAGACCCAGTACTTC. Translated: CASSYWRGRETQYF.

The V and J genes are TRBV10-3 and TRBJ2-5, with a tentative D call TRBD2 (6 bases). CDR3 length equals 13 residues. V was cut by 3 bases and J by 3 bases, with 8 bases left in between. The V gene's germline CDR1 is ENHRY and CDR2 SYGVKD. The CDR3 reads CAISEGGEETQYF. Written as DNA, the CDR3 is TGTGCCATCAGTGAAGGCGGGGAAGAGACCCAGTACTTC.

The CDR3 nucleotides read TGTGCCAGCAGCTTGACAGGGGGCAGTACAGATACGCAGTATTTT. This translates into CASSLTGGSTDTQYF. The chain uses TRBV11-1 and TRBJ2-3; 10 bases match TRBD1. V was clipped by 3 bases and J by 3 bases; unmatched bases: 3. Germline CDR1 and CDR2: SGHAT and FQDESV (reference sequence). This CDR3 contains 15 residues.

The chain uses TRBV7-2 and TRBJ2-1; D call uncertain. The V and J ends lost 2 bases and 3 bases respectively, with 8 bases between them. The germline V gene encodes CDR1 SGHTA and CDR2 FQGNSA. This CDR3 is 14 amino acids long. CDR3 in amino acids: CASSLNSLYNEQFF. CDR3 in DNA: TGTGCCAGCAGCTTAAACTCGCTCTACAATGAGCAGTTCTTC.

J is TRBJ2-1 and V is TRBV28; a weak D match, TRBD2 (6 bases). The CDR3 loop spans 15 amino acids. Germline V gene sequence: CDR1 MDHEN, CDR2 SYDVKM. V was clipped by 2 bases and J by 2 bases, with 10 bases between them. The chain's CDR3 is CASSLGGGPYNEQFF. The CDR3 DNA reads TGTGCCAGCAGTTTAGGGGGAGGACCCTACAATGAGCAGTTCTTC.

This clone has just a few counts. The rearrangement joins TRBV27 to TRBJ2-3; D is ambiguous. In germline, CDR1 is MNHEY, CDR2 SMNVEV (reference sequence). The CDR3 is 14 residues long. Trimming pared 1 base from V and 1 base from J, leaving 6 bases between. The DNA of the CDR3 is TGTGCCAGCAGTTTATTCCCCGGCACAGATACGCAGTATTTT. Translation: CASSLFPGTDTQYF.

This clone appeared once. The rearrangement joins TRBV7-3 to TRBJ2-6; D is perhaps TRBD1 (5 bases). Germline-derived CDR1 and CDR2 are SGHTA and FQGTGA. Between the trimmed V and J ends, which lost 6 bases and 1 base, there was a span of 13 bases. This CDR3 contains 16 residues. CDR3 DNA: TGTGCCAGCAGTAGAAGGGGTGGGTCTGGGGCCAACGTCCTGACTTTC. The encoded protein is CASSRRGGSGANVLTF.

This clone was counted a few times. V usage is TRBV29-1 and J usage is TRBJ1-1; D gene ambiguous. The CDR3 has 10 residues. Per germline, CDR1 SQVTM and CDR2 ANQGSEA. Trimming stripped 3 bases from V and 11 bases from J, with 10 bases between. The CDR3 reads CSVERHWAFF. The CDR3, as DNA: TGCAGCGTTGAGCGACATTGGGCTTTCTTT.

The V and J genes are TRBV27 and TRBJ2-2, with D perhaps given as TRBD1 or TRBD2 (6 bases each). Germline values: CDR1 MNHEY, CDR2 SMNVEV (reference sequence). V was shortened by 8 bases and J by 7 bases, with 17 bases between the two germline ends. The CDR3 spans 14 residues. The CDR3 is CASSNGGAIGELFF. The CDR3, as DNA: TGTGCCAGCTCGAACGGGGGCGCAATCGGGGAGCTGTTTTTT.

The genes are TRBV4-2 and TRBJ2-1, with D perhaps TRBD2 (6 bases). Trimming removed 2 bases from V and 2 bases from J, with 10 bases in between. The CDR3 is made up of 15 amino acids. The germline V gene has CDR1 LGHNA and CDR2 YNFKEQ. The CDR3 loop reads CASSQTSRAYNEQFF. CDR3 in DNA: TGTGCCAGCAGCCAAACTAGCAGGGCCTACAATGAGCAGTTCTTC.

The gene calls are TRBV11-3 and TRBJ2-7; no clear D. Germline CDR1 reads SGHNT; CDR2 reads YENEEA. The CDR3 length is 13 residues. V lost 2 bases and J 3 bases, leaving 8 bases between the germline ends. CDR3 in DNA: TGTGCCAGCAGCTTATCAAGGGACTACGAGCAGTACTTC. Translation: CASSLSRDYEQYF.

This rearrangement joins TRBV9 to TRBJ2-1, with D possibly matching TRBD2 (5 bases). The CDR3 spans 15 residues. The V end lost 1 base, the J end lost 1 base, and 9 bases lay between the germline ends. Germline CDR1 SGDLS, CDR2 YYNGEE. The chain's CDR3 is CASSVREGSYNEQFF. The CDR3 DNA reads TGTGCCAGCAGCGTACGGGAAGGATCCTACAATGAGCAGTTCTTC. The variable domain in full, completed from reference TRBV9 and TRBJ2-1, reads DSGVTQTPKHLITATGQRVTLRCSPRSGDLSVYWYQQSLDQGLQFLIQYYNGEERAKGNILERFSAQQFPDLHSELNLSSLELGDSALYFCASSVREGSYNEQFFGPGTRLTVL.

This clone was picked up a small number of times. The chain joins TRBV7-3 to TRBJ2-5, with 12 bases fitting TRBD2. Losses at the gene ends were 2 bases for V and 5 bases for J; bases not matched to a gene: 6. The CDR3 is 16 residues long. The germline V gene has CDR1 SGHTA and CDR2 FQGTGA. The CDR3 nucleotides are TGTGCCAGCAGCTTAGTAACTAGCGGGGGGATGGAGACCCAGTACTTC. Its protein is CASSLVTSGGMETQYF.

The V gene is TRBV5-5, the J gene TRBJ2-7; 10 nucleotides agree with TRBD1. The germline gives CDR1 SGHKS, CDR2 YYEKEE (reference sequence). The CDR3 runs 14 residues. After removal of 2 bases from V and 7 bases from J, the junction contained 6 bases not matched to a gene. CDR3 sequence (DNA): TGTGCCAGCAGCTTCCGGGACAGGGGTGGGGAGCAGTACTTC. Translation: CASSFRDRGGEQYF.

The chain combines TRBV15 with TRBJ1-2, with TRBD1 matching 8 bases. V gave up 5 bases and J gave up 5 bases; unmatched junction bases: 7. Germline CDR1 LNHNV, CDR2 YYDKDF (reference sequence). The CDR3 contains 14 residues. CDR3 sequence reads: CATSPRTGTYGYTF. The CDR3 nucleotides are TGTGCCACCAGCCCCCGGACAGGGACATATGGCTACACCTTC.

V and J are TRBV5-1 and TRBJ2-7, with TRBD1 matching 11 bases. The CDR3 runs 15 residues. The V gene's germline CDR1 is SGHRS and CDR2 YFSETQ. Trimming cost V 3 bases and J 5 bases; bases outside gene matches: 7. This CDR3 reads CASSSRTGGFNEQYF. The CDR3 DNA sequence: TGCGCCAGCAGCTCCCGGACAGGGGGCTTCAACGAGCAGTACTTC. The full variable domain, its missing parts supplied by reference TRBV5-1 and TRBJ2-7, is KAGVTQTPRYLIKTRGQQVTLSCSPISGHRSVSWYQQTPGQGLQFLFEYFSETQRNKGNFPGRFSGRQFSNSRSEMNVSTLELGDSALYLCASSSRTGGFNEQYFGPGTRLTVT.

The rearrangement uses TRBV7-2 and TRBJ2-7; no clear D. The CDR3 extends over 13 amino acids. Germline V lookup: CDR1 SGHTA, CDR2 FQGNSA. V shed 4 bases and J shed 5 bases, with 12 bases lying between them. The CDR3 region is CASSYAPLDEQYF. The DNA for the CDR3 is TGTGCCAGCAGCTACGCCCCCCTGGACGAGCAGTACTTC.

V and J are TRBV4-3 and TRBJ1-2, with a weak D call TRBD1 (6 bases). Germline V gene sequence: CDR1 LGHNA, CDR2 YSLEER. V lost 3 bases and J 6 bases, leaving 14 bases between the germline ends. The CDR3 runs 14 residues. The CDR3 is CASSHHTGKHGYTF. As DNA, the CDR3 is TGCGCCAGCAGCCATCATACAGGGAAGCATGGCTACACCTTC.

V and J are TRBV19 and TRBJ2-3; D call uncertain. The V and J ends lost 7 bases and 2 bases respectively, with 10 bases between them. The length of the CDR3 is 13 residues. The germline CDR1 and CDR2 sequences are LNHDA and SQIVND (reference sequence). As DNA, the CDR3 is TGTGCCAGTAAGGATCCTGTCACAGATACGCAGTATTTT. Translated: CASKDPVTDTQYF.

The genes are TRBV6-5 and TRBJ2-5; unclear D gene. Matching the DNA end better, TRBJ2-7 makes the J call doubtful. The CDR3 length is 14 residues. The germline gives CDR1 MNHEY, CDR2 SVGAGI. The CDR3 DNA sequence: TGTGCCAGCAGTTACTCCCCATGGGGCTACGAGCAGTACTTC. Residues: CASSYSPWGYEQYF.

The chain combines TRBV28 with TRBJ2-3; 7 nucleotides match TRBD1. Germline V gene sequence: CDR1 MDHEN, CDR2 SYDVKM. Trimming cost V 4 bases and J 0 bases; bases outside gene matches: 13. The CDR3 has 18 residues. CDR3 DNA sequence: TGTGCCAGCAGTTCGCTCCGGGACAGACCTTTTAGCACAGATACGCAGTATTTT. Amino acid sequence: CASSSLRDRPFSTDTQYF. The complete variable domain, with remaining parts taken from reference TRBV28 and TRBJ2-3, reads DVKVTQSSRYLVKRTGEKVFLECVQDMDHENMFWYRQDPGLGLRLIYFSYDVKMKEKGDIPEGYSVSREKKERFSLILESASTNQTSMYLCASSSLRDRPFSTDTQYFGPGTRLTVL.

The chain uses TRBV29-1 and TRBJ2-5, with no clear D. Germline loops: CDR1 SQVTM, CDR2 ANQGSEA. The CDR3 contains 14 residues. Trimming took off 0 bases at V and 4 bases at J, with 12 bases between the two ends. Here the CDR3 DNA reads TGCAGCGTTGAAGATATACGCCTCCGAGAGACCCAGTACTTC. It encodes CSVEDIRLRETQYF.

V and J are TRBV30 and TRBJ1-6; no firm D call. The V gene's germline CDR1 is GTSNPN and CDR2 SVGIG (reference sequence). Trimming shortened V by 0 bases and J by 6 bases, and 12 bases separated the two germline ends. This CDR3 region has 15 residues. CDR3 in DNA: TGTGCCTGGAGTGTGCTTGGGCAGGCTAATTCACCCCTCCACTTT. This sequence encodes CAWSVLGQANSPLHF.